This section outlines one T cell receptor (beta chain) sequence together with its context. Its target is unknown. These data are taken from a study of post-analysis software for immune sequencing data. Study as a whole: Included among the disease courses, which were recorded for the cohort, were relapsing-remitting, secondary progressive and progressive-relapsing multiple sclerosis.

Prepared TCR beta cDNA libraries contained unique molecular identifiers. TCRdb itself ran the PCR reads through MiXCR, one entry per CDR3 protein. The sample gives roughly 600,000 distinct CDR3 sequences, roughly 47% of which show up once; around 1.7% is in the top ten. The CDR3 contains 13 residues. V trimming: 3 bases; J trimming: 6 bases; junction bases outside the gene matches: 2. Findings and limits, study-wide: TRBV5-6, TRBV5-1 and TRBV20-1 were among roughly 5 TRBV segments more frequent in patients than controls.

This rearrangement joins TRBV12-3 or TRBV12-4 to TRBJ2-7, with 10 bases that match TRBD1. The sample consisted of blood. This clonotype was obtained from a girl between 10 and 17 years old with multiple sclerosis. The DNA of the CDR3 is TGTGCCAGCAGTTTCGACAGGGGGCTCGAGCAGTACTTC. It translates to CASSFDRGLEQYF.